This entry is about one T cell receptor beta chain. Per the original data handling: The assay estimated nucleated cells by amplifying reference gene primers. TCRdb keeps only in-frame clones here, not all; method: immunoSEQ multiplex PCR. That table is the source of V, J and clone size, and D and trimming were worked out from the DNA. The table lists around 140,000 clones, over 70% of them singletons. The data originate from a study of blood T cell repertoires in COVID-19. Overall study: Sites in the United States, Italy and Spain provided acute and convalescent COVID-19 samples. The analysed material was cDNA or gDNA that came from T cells, B-cell-depleted T cells, or PBMCs.

Trimming took off 6 bases at V and 2 bases at J, with 7 bases between the two ends. The CDR3 is 12 amino acids. The germline CDR1 and CDR2 sequences are MDHEN and SYDVKM. The sequencing sample was made of peripheral blood. The chain has TRBV28 and TRBJ1-2; D not resolved. The TCR sequence derives from a woman in her sixties or seventies with acute or convalescent COVID-19. The CDR3 reads CASSRPNYGYTF. Written as DNA, the CDR3 is TGTGCCAGCAGCAGGCCCAACTATGGCTACACCTTC.